This T cell receptor beta chain came from a study of blood T cell repertoires in COVID-19. This clone appeared a few times. The table came from immunoSEQ multiplex PCR; TCRdb's copy has only in-frame clones and leaves some out. The data hold tens of thousands of clones, with roughly 89% observed a single time. The clonotype was recovered from a man between 60 and 75 years old with active COVID-19. The sequenced sample was peripheral blood.

In nucleotides, the CDR3 is TGTGCCAGCAGTTACTCTCCAGGGCGAATCTCCTACGAGCAGTACTTC. Translation gives CASSYSPGRISYEQYF. This sequence joins TRBV6-2 or TRBV6-3 and TRBJ2-7; perhaps TRBD1 as D (5 bases). The CDR3 is made up of 16 amino acids. Trimming removed 0 bases from V and 0 bases from J, with 12 bases in between. Looked up from germline, CDR1 is MNHEY and CDR2 is SVGEGT.